These 14 T cell receptor beta chains came from one sample sequenced in a study of cytotoxic CD8 clonotypes in ibrutinib-treated CLL. Assay: immunoSEQ multiplex PCR; the TCRdb copy retains only in-frame clones and omits some. Of more than 200,000 clones listed, about 75% are singletons. Specimen: PBMCs, collected after 12 months of ibrutinib treatment. The receptors originated from a human donor with chronic lymphocytic leukemia.

V is TRBV4-2 and J is TRBJ1-5, with 7 bases that match TRBD1. From germline, CDR1 is LGHNA and CDR2 YNFKEQ. The CDR3 is made up of 18 amino acids. Unmatched junction bases numbered 9, after V lost 1 base and J lost 0 bases. The CDR3 bases are TGTGCCAGCAGCCAAGTGGGACATGGGACAGCTAGCAATCAGCCCCAGCATTTT. Translated, it gives CASSQVGHGTASNQPQHF.

V usage is TRBV18 and J usage is TRBJ2-1; 11 bases match TRBD2. V lost 2 bases, J lost 9 bases, and 12 bases stayed unmatched. The CDR3 runs to 17 residues. Germline assignment: CDR1 KGHSH and CDR2 LQKENI. The CDR3 coding sequence is TGTGCCAGCTCACCAAGGGAACTAGCGGGAGCTGTCGGTGAGCAGTTCTTC. As protein: CASSPRELAGAVGEQFF.

The rearrangement uses TRBV29-1 and TRBJ1-5; D is perhaps TRBD1 (6 bases). There are 14 residues in the CDR3. CDR1 is SQVTM, CDR2 ANQGSEA, per germline. V was clipped by 5 bases and J by 6 bases, with 17 bases between them. CDR3 protein: CSVKTGPGGQPQHF. CDR3 DNA: TGCAGCGTTAAAACAGGGCCGGGGGGTCAGCCCCAGCATTTT. Combining the CDR3 with reference TRBV29-1 and TRBJ1-5 gives the whole variable domain SAVISQKPSRDICQRGTSLTIQCQVDSQVTMMFWYRQQPGQSLTLIATANQGSEATYESGFVIDKFPISRPNLTFSTLTVSNMSPEDSSIYLCSVKTGPGGQPQHFGDGTRLSIL.

This chain connects TRBV2 to TRBJ2-1; D is undetermined. This CDR3 is built from 11 residues. Germline CDR1 SNHLY, CDR2 FYNNEI. V shed 3 bases and J shed 8 bases, with 5 bases lying between them. The CDR3 region has the DNA TGTGCCAGCAGTGATCCGGATGAGCAGTTCTTC. It encodes CASSDPDEQFF.

This chain links TRBV19 with TRBJ1-2; no firm D call. The CDR3 contains 17 residues. CDR1 is LNHDA and CDR2 is SQIVND in the germline V gene (reference sequence). V was shortened by 5 bases and J by 7 bases, with 26 bases between the two germline ends. CDR3 in amino acids: CASSRRAVPEIPGGYTF. For the CDR3, the DNA is TGTGCCAGTAGTCGGAGGGCAGTGCCTGAGATACCCGGTGGCTACACCTTC.

The V call is TRBV29-1, the J call TRBJ2-1, with 11 nucleotides matching TRBD2. V dropped 7 bases and J dropped 0; count of bases not matched to a gene: 5. CDR1 and CDR2 from the germline V gene are SQVTM and ANQGSEA. This CDR3 has 15 amino acids. The CDR3 region has the DNA TGCAGCGCTGTGGGACTAGCGGACTCCTACAATGAGCAGTTCTTC. This encodes CSAVGLADSYNEQFF.

The chain is built from TRBV5-1 and TRBJ2-1, with a weak D call TRBD2 (5 bases). Per germline, CDR1 SGHRS and CDR2 YFSETQ. The germline V and J ends were trimmed by 4 bases and 7 bases, with 18 bases remaining between them. CDR3 length: 15 residues. CDR3 loop: CASSPDGDMGNEQFF. The DNA of the CDR3 is TGCGCCAGCAGCCCCGACGGGGATATGGGGAATGAGCAGTTCTTC. The whole variable domain, remainder taken from reference TRBV5-1 and TRBJ2-1, is KAGVTQTPRYLIKTRGQQVTLSCSPISGHRSVSWYQQTPGQGLQFLFEYFSETQRNKGNFPGRFSGRQFSNSRSEMNVSTLELGDSALYLCASSPDGDMGNEQFFGPGTRLTVL.

The rearrangement uses TRBV11-1 and TRBJ1-2; D is perhaps TRBD1 (5 bases). The germline V gene encodes CDR1 SGHAT and CDR2 FQDESV (reference sequence). Trimming removed 1 base from V and 7 bases from J, with 13 bases in between. This CDR3 is 14 amino acids long. CDR3 in amino acids: CASSLVPGSGGYTF. In DNA, the CDR3 is TGTGCCAGCAGCTTAGTTCCAGGGAGCGGTGGCTACACCTTC.

The V gene is TRBV10-3, the J gene TRBJ2-7; possibly TRBD2 for D (6 bases). The CDR3 runs to 13 residues. CDR1 and CDR2 (germline): ENHRY, SYGVKD. The ends were cut back, 2 bases at V and 4 bases at J, with 9 bases in the middle. CDR3 amino acids: CAISERELYEQYF. In DNA form, the CDR3 reads TGTGCCATCAGTGAGCGGGAGTTATACGAGCAGTACTTC.

This clone showed up just a few times. The chain couples TRBV30 to TRBJ1-2; 8 nucleotides agree with TRBD1. V shed 1 base and J 5 bases; nucleotides not matched to a gene: 3. Germline lookup yields CDR1 GTSNPN and CDR2 SVGIG (reference sequence). This CDR3 comprises 13 residues. Here the CDR3 reads CAWSEDRVYGYTF. In DNA form, the CDR3 reads TGTGCCTGGAGTGAGGACAGGGTTTATGGCTACACCTTC.

This clone was seen a handful of times. The V gene is TRBV11-2, the J gene TRBJ1-1; TRBD1 might be the D (6 bases). Trimming left V 5 bases short and J 0 bases short, with 13 bases between. This CDR3 is 15 amino acids long. From germline, CDR1 is SGHAT and CDR2 FQNNGV. CDR3 nucleotides: TGTGCCAGCAGCCTAGGCGGACAGCTGAACACTGAAGCTTTCTTT. Protein product: CASSLGGQLNTEAFF.

This clone was observed a handful of times. The chain recombines TRBV15 with TRBJ2-1; TRBD1 matches at 7 bases. V lost 2 bases to trimming and J lost 10 bases; unmatched junction nucleotides: 8. There are 14 residues in the CDR3. CDR1 and CDR2 from the germline V gene are LNHNV and YYDKDF (reference sequence). CDR3 bases: TGTGCCACCAGCAGATACACAGGGGTTAGCGAGCAGTTCTTC. Translated, it gives CATSRYTGVSEQFF.

This chain joins TRBV30 and TRBJ1-2, with D possibly being TRBD1 (6 bases). The CDR3 has 12 amino acids. Germline V gene data show CDR1 as GTSNPN and CDR2 as SVGIG (reference sequence). Trimming cost V 2 bases and J 8 bases, with 12 bases left between them. CDR3 sequence (DNA): TGTGCCTGGAGTTCCGGGGGGCGCGGCTACACCTTC. This encodes CAWSSGGRGYTF.

This clone has only one observation. This sequence joins TRBV2 and TRBJ2-4; possible D gene TRBD2, 6 bases. This CDR3 comprises 12 residues. Trimming took off 3 bases at V and 15 bases at J, with 15 bases between the two ends. Germline V CDR1 and CDR2: SNHLY, FYNNEI. CDR3 nucleotides: TGTGCCAGCAGTGAGTGGGGGGTCACAAGGTACTTC. It encodes CASSEWGVTRYF. Together with reference TRBV2 and TRBJ2-4, the CDR3 gives the full variable domain: EPEVTQTPSHQVTQMGQEVILRCVPISNHLYFYWYRQILGQKVEFLVSFYNNEISEKSEIFDDQFSVERPDGSNFTLKIRSTKLEDSAMYFCASSEWGVTRYFGAGTRLSVL.